Detailed here is one TCR beta chain. Its antigen is undetermined. Noted treatment: about 20 received Ad26.COV2.S at low or high dose, single or two shots; about 5 received placebo; per-sample allocation not given. Day 63 following the first vaccine or placebo injection was when the samples were taken. This record belongs to a study of Ad26.COV2.S vaccination and SARS-CoV-2 variants. Study-level findings and limits: Total T cell responses may have been underestimated by the TCR breadth and depth analyses.

Germline CDR1 SGHTA, CDR2 FQGNSA. This CDR3 region has 14 residues. V lost 5 bases and J 3 bases, leaving 14 bases between the germline ends. Sequencing was performed with immunoSEQ multiplex PCR; in TCRdb, only in-frame clones are kept and a portion is missing. The sample shows roughly 350,000 clones, around 89% of them seen only once. The V gene is TRBV7-2, the J gene TRBJ2-7; D gene ambiguous. The sequences come from peripheral blood, collected in a trial of Ad26.COV2.S vaccine versus placebo. The sequence was obtained from a person aged 18 to 65 who received the Ad26.COV2.S COVID-19 vaccine or a placebo. The CDR3 loop is CASSANSVNYEQYF. CDR3 in DNA: TGTGCCAGCAGCGCCAACAGTGTTAACTACGAGCAGTACTTC.